This T cell receptor beta chain was documented in a study of T cell responses to AZD1222 COVID-19 vaccine. The CDR3 loop spans 15 amino acids. V shed 0 bases and J shed 2 bases, with 11 bases lying between them. Germline-derived CDR1 and CDR2 are MGHRA and YSYEKL. Sequencing was performed with immunoSEQ multiplex PCR; in TCRdb, only in-frame clones are kept and a portion is missing. The table includes some 150,000 clones, 80% to 95% detected once. Study-level findings and limits: Among vaccine-associated CD4 TCRs, coverage spanned spike, with dominance at 160-218 and 743-854.

A word on this clone: What it binds is unknown.

Sequences were derived from peripheral blood, sampled 28 days after the second AZD1222 dose. The chain is built from TRBV4-1 and TRBJ2-7, with D uncertain. The source of this sequence is an adult who received the AZD1222 COVID-19 vaccine. CDR3 residues: CASSQDDKGPYEQYF. CDR3 nucleotides: TGCGCCAGCAGCCAAGATGATAAGGGTCCCTACGAGCAGTACTTC.